Listed below are T cell receptor beta chains from one sample, sequenced in a study of identifying expanded T cells in peripheral blood. Generated by immunoSEQ multiplex PCR, the TCRdb table keeps only in-frame clones and is missing some. The data show 100,000 to 110,000 clones, approximately 88% seen once. Sequenced: blood. These receptor sequences come from a person between 18 and 69 years old in good health. Both conserved end residues are part of each CDR3. A D gene is named only where the DNA matches it firmly. Part of the rows lack a size; the others show once, few, many or a class for expanded clones.

D: .; size: once; J: TRBJ1-2; V: TRBV13; DNA: TGTGCCAGCAGCTTAGGTCGGAGCCCTAACTATGGCTACACCTTC; CDR3: CASSLGRSPNYGYTF
D: .; size: .; J: TRBJ2-1; V: TRBV7-8; DNA: TGTGCCAGCAGCTCCACGGATGAGCAGTTCTTC; CDR3: CASSSTDEQFF
D: .; size: .; J: TRBJ1-3; V: TRBV27; DNA: TGTGCCAGCAGTTTAGGGGGGGCCACTGGAAACACCATATATTTT; CDR3: CASSLGGATGNTIYF
D: TRBD2; size: few; J: TRBJ2-1; V: TRBV30; DNA: TGTGCCTGGAACCCCCAGCGGGGGGGATCTTATGAGCAGTTCTTC; CDR3: CAWNPQRGGSYEQFF
D: .; size: .; J: TRBJ2-3; V: TRBV25-1; DNA: TGTGCCAGCAGTGGCGGGCCAAGCCTGACAGATACGCAGTATTTT; CDR3: CASSGGPSLTDTQYF
D: TRBD1; size: once; J: TRBJ1-1; V: TRBV5-1; DNA: TGCGCCAGCAGCTTACTCACAGGGGGAGGTACTGAAGCTTTCTTT; CDR3: CASSLLTGGGTEAFF
D: TRBD1; size: .; J: TRBJ2-7; V: TRBV27; DNA: TGTGCCAGCAGTTCCGCCGGGACAGGGCAATACGAGCAGTACTTC; CDR3: CASSSAGTGQYEQYF
D: .; size: once; J: TRBJ2-7; V: TRBV19; DNA: TGTGCCAGTAAAACGGGACCGCAATCCTACGAGCAGTACTTC; CDR3: CASKTGPQSYEQYF
D: .; size: .; J: TRBJ2-2; V: TRBV5-8; DNA: TGTGCCAGCAGCCCGACGAGGGAGCTGTTTTTT; CDR3: CASSPTRELFF
D: .; size: .; J: TRBJ2-2; V: TRBV19; DNA: TGTGCCAGTAGACCCGGGGCGGCTGACACCGGGGAGCTGTTTTTT; CDR3: CASRPGAADTGELFF
D: .; size: .; J: TRBJ2-7; V: TRBV29-1; DNA: TGCAGCGTCGCTAGGGGGAACGAGCAGTACTTC; CDR3: CSVARGNEQYF
D: TRBD1; size: .; J: TRBJ2-3; V: TRBV10-3; DNA: TGTGCCATCAGTGAGCAGGGGGCCACAGATACGCAGTATTTT; CDR3: CAISEQGATDTQYF
D: .; size: .; J: TRBJ1-1; V: TRBV6-5; DNA: TGTGCCAGCAGTGAAGAACCAGGGATGGCTTTCTTT; CDR3: CASSEEPGMAFF
D: .; size: .; J: TRBJ1-2; V: TRBV29-1; DNA: TGCAGCGTCGTGCCGGGCTCCCTTCCGTCGTATGGCTACACCTTC; CDR3: CSVVPGSLPSYGYTF
D: .; size: .; J: TRBJ1-1; V: TRBV25-1; DNA: TGTGCCAGCAGTGAGGGGGTGACTGAAGCTTTCTTT; CDR3: CASSEGVTEAFF
D: TRBD1; size: .; J: TRBJ1-6; V: TRBV9; DNA: TGTGCCAGCAGCGTATCCTCAGGGGGCGCTTGGAATTCACCCCTCCACTTT; CDR3: CASSVSSGGAWNSPLHF
D: .; size: once; J: TRBJ1-2; V: TRBV11-1; DNA: TGTGCCAGCAGCACGGGCGGAGGTCCTAACTATGGCTACACCTTC; CDR3: CASSTGGGPNYGYTF
D: TRBD2; size: .; J: TRBJ2-7; V: TRBV11-2; DNA: TGTGCCAGCAGCTTAGGCGGTGGGACTAGCGGCTTCTACGAGCAGTACTTC; CDR3: CASSLGGGTSGFYEQYF
D: .; size: .; J: TRBJ1-2; V: TRBV28; DNA: TGTGCCAGCAGTTTGCGGTTGTGGCAGGATGAGGGCTACACCTTC; CDR3: CASSLRLWQDEGYTF
D: TRBD1; size: once; J: TRBJ1-1; V: TRBV5-1; DNA: TGCGCCAGCAGCCCGACAGGGAACTACGAAGCTTTCTTT; CDR3: CASSPTGNYEAFF
D: TRBD2; size: .; J: TRBJ2-1; V: TRBV11-2; DNA: TGTGCCAGCAGCTCCGTTTCGGGACTAGTGGCCTACAATGAGCAGTTCTTC; CDR3: CASSSVSGLVAYNEQFF
D: .; size: .; J: TRBJ1-3; V: TRBV4-1; DNA: TGCGCCAGCAGCCAAGTCAAGGGGACTAACTCTGGAAACACCATATATTTT; CDR3: CASSQVKGTNSGNTIYF
D: .; size: .; J: TRBJ1-1; V: TRBV6-1; DNA: TGTGCCAGCCAGGGAGCCAGGAACACTGAAGCTTTCTTT; CDR3: CASQGARNTEAFF
D: .; size: .; J: TRBJ2-5; V: TRBV4-1; DNA: TGCGCCAGCAGCCAAGGCAACCAAGAGACCCAGTACTTC; CDR3: CASSQGNQETQYF
D: TRBD1; size: .; J: TRBJ1-2; V: TRBV6-5; DNA: TGTGCCAGCACCGACAGGGATAATGGCTACACCTTC; CDR3: CASTDRDNGYTF
D: TRBD2; size: .; J: TRBJ2-7; V: TRBV4-3; DNA: TGCGCCAGCAGCCAAGAAGGGCGGGAGACGGACGAGCAGTACTTC; CDR3: CASSQEGRETDEQYF
D: .; size: .; J: TRBJ2-1; V: TRBV4-2; DNA: TGTGCCAGCAGCCAAGATATGGGGTTAGGTTCCAATGAGCAGTTCTTC; CDR3: CASSQDMGLGSNEQFF
D: .; size: .; J: TRBJ1-5; V: TRBV12-5; DNA: TGTGCTAGTGGTTTGGGACAGATGCCCGACAATCAGCCCCAGCATTTT; CDR3: CASGLGQMPDNQPQHF
D: .; size: .; J: TRBJ1-2; V: TRBV18; DNA: TGTGCCAGCTCACCGCGAACAAGGGACTATGGCTACACCTTC; CDR3: CASSPRTRDYGYTF
D: .; size: .; J: TRBJ2-7; V: TRBV18; DNA: TGTGCCAGCTCACCTTTGTTTCCCGAGCAGTACTTC; CDR3: CASSPLFPEQYF
D: .; size: once; J: TRBJ2-7; V: TRBV5-6; DNA: TGTGCCAGCAGCTTGAGACAGGCCCACGAGCAGTACTTC; CDR3: CASSLRQAHEQYF
D: .; size: few; J: TRBJ2-7; V: TRBV25-1; DNA: TGTGCCAGCAGCCTGCAGCACGGACCTAGCAGTTCCTACGAGCAGTACTTC; CDR3: CASSLQHGPSSSYEQYF
D: TRBD1; size: .; J: TRBJ2-1; V: TRBV6-1; DNA: TGTGCCAGCAGTGATAGACAGGGGAATGAGCAGTTCTTC; CDR3: CASSDRQGNEQFF
D: .; size: .; J: TRBJ2-2; V: TRBV9; DNA: TGTGCCAGCAGCGTAGCTGGGATCACCGGGGAGCTGTTTTTT; CDR3: CASSVAGITGELFF
D: .; size: .; J: TRBJ2-3; V: TRBV5-1; DNA: TGCGCCAGCAGCAAGGGGACATCGATAGTTCAGGATACGCAGTATTTT; CDR3: CASSKGTSIVQDTQYF
D: TRBD1; size: .; J: TRBJ1-2; V: TRBV15; DNA: TGTGCCACCAGTCGATGGACAGGGACCCCAGCGGATGGCTACACCTTC; CDR3: CATSRWTGTPADGYTF
D: .; size: once; J: TRBJ2-3; V: TRBV19; DNA: TGTGCCAGTACCATCGGGCAGGGTAGCACAGATACGCAGTATTTT; CDR3: CASTIGQGSTDTQYF
D: TRBD2; size: .; J: TRBJ2-1; V: TRBV5-1; DNA: TGCGCCAGCAGCTTGGGACTAGCGGGAGGGGGCGGCTCCTACAATGAGCAGTTCTTC; CDR3: CASSLGLAGGGGSYNEQFF
D: TRBD1; size: .; J: TRBJ1-2; V: TRBV27; DNA: TGTGCCAGCAGTTCCCCCAGGACAGGGGACTATGGCTACACCTTC; CDR3: CASSSPRTGDYGYTF
D: .; size: .; J: TRBJ2-7; V: TRBV5-1; DNA: TGCGCCAGCAGCTTAAAACAGGGACTCTCCTACGAGCAGTACTTC; CDR3: CASSLKQGLSYEQYF
D: .; size: .; J: TRBJ2-3; V: TRBV30; DNA: TGTGCCTGGAGTGTACGAGGAGGGGCCCTAAGGGATACGCAGTATTTT; CDR3: CAWSVRGGALRDTQYF
D: TRBD2; size: .; J: TRBJ2-7; V: TRBV19; DNA: TGTGCCAGTAGTATAGGGGGGGGACTACTCTACGAGCAGTACTTC; CDR3: CASSIGGGLLYEQYF
D: .; size: .; J: TRBJ2-7; V: TRBV19; DNA: TGTGCCAGTAGTCCCCTAGCTCTCTCCTACGAGCAGTACTTC; CDR3: CASSPLALSYEQYF
D: .; size: .; J: TRBJ2-5; V: TRBV5-1; DNA: TGCGCCAGCAGGTCGGGTCAGGGCCCGGAGACCCAGTACTTC; CDR3: CASRSGQGPETQYF
D: .; size: .; J: TRBJ2-3; V: TRBV9; DNA: TGTGCCAGCAGCGCTGCCACAGATACGCAGTATTTT; CDR3: CASSAATDTQYF
D: .; size: .; J: TRBJ2-5; V: TRBV7-2; DNA: TGTGCCAGCAGCTTAGGAGTGGGAGCAGAGACCCAGTACTTC; CDR3: CASSLGVGAETQYF
D: TRBD1; size: .; J: TRBJ1-2; V: TRBV5-1; DNA: TGCGCCAGCAGCGACGGACAGGGGGTTGTAGGCTACACCTTC; CDR3: CASSDGQGVVGYTF
D: .; size: .; J: TRBJ2-3; V: TRBV6-1; DNA: TGTGCCAGCAGCGCATGGGATACGCAGTATTTT; CDR3: CASSAWDTQYF
D: .; size: .; J: TRBJ2-7; V: TRBV18; DNA: TGTGCCAGCTCACCAGGGCTAGGGCGGGCAGGAGAGCAGTACTTC; CDR3: CASSPGLGRAGEQYF